One sample yielded the 26 T cell receptor beta chains listed below, sequenced in a study of T cells after yellow fever vaccination. TCRdb recomputed calls from the 5' RACE reads with MiXCR, one row per CDR3 protein. This table holds 300,000 to 400,000 distinct CDR3 sequences, approximately 12% found once. The sample consisted of CD4+ T cells sorted from PBMCs, taken 15 days after the yellow fever booster vaccination. These receptors were taken from a man aged 18-30 years who received the YFV17D yellow fever vaccine.

V is TRBV18 and J is TRBJ2-7; possible D gene TRBD2, 6 bases. Trimming took off 3 bases at V and 3 bases at J, with 9 bases between the two ends. Looked up from germline, CDR1 is KGHSH and CDR2 is LQKENI. This CDR3 is 13 amino acids long. The CDR3 region is CASSPEGSYEQYF. For the CDR3, the DNA is TGTGCCAGCTCACCGGAGGGCAGCTACGAGCAGTACTTC.

The rearrangement uses TRBV5-6 and TRBJ1-6; D ambiguous. V dropped 0 bases and J dropped 0 bases, with 4 bases sitting between them. This CDR3 contains 15 residues. The germline V gene encodes CDR1 SGHDT and CDR2 YYEEEE. The DNA of the CDR3 is TGTGCCAGCAGCTTGGACAACTCCTATAATTCACCCCTCCACTTT. This sequence encodes CASSLDNSYNSPLHF.

The J gene is TRBJ1-2, the V gene TRBV7-2, with a possible D match to TRBD1 (6 bases). V shed 7 bases and J shed 8 bases, with 23 bases lying between them. The CDR3 is 15 amino acids. Per the germline V gene, CDR1 is SGHTA and CDR2 is FQGNSA. CDR3: CASNYQSEVGGGYTF. The DNA of the CDR3 is TGTGCCAGCAACTACCAGAGCGAAGTAGGGGGGGGCTACACCTTC. Complete variable domain (other parts from reference TRBV7-2 and TRBJ1-2): GAGVSQSPSNKVTEKGKDVELRCDPISGHTALYWYRQSLGQGLEFLIYFQGNSAPDKSGLPSDRFSAERTGGSVSTLTIQRTQQEDSAVYLCASNYQSEVGGGYTFGSGTRLTVV.

This clonotype was seen a handful of times. The rearrangement uses TRBV5-1 and TRBJ2-3; weak D call: TRBD2 (6 bases). This CDR3 has 14 residues. CDR1 and CDR2 from the germline V gene are SGHRS and YFSETQ. V dropped 0 bases and J dropped 8 bases, with 13 bases sitting between them. The CDR3 loop reads CASSLGGEEGTQYF. CDR3 DNA sequence: TGCGCCAGCAGCTTGGGCGGGGAAGAAGGTACGCAGTATTTT.

This clonotype was observed a few times. The V and J genes are TRBV5-6 and TRBJ2-5; TRBD2 is a possible D gene (5 bases). The V and J ends lost 7 bases and 5 bases respectively, with 15 bases between them. The CDR3 extends over 13 amino acids. The germline CDR1 and CDR2 sequences are SGHDT and YYEEEE. The CDR3 bases are TGTGCCAGCGGCCCCGTGAGGGTTGAGACCCAGTACTTC. It translates to CASGPVRVETQYF.

This clonotype has a count of ten or more. For the CDR3, the DNA is TGCGCCAGCACCCCACAGGGGCTCACAGATACGCAGTATTTT. It yields the protein CASTPQGLTDTQYF. The genes are TRBV5-1 and TRBJ2-3, with 7 bases that match TRBD1. Germline CDR1 SGHRS, CDR2 YFSETQ. The CDR3 is made up of 14 amino acids. V lost 6 bases to trimming and J lost 2 bases; unmatched junction nucleotides: 6.

Written as DNA, the CDR3 is TGTGCCAGCTCACCCTATCAGGATTTTTTCTTTGGTAATGAAAAACTGTTTTTT. As protein: CASSPYQDFFFGNEKLFF. The chain combines TRBV18 with TRBJ1-4; D is unclear. The CDR3 runs to 18 residues. V was pared by 3 bases and J by 4 bases, with 21 bases between. CDR1 and CDR2 from the germline V gene are KGHSH and LQKENI.

The V gene is TRBV20-1, the J gene TRBJ2-1, with D unresolved. The CDR3 is made up of 14 amino acids. Between the trimmed V and J ends, which lost 0 bases and 0 bases, there was a span of 6 bases. The germline gives CDR1 DFQATT, CDR2 SNEGSKA (reference sequence). CDR3 protein: CSARDGSSYNEQFF. Written as DNA, the CDR3 is TGCAGTGCTAGAGATGGCAGCTCCTACAATGAGCAGTTCTTC.

At least ten counts were recorded for this clonotype. The chain employs TRBV6-5 and TRBJ1-1, with D possibly matching TRBD1 (5 bases). CDR3 length equals 13 residues. Between the trimmed V and J ends, which lost 6 bases and 1 base, there was a span of 9 bases. In germline, CDR1 is MNHEY, CDR2 SVGAGI. The CDR3 spells CASRNGQNTEAFF. The CDR3, as DNA: TGTGCCAGCAGAAACGGACAGAACACTGAAGCTTTCTTT.

This clonotype was observed a handful of times. The rearrangement links TRBV12-3 or TRBV12-4 to TRBJ1-2, with D perhaps matching TRBD1 (6 bases). Trimming pared 6 bases from V and 6 bases from J, leaving 14 bases between. The CDR3 covers 13 residues. Here the CDR3 reads CASSPTGVHGYTF. The CDR3 DNA reads as TGTGCCAGCAGCCCGACAGGAGTGCATGGCTACACCTTC.

This clonotype was counted only a few times. The chain links TRBV5-4 to TRBJ1-1; D gene ambiguous. Trimming pared 0 bases from V and 4 bases from J, leaving 7 bases between. Germline V gives CDR1 SGHNT, CDR2 YYREEE (reference sequence). The CDR3 is 13 residues long. The CDR3 sequence: CASSLVGFTEAFF. CDR3 nucleotide sequence: TGTGCCAGCAGCTTGGTAGGGTTCACTGAAGCTTTCTTT.

J is TRBJ2-3 and V is TRBV18; 10 bases are shared with TRBD1. Trimming at V came to 3 bases and at J to 1 base, leaving 4 bases not matched to a gene. The CDR3 runs to 16 residues. The V gene's germline CDR1 is KGHSH and CDR2 LQKENI. The CDR3 DNA reads as TGTGCCAGCTCACCTCTGACAGGGGGCCGCACAGATACGCAGTATTTT. It yields the protein CASSPLTGGRTDTQYF.

This clonotype showed up many times. The chain carries TRBV10-3 and TRBJ2-1, with D unresolved. The CDR3 totals 18 residues. CDR1 is ENHRY, CDR2 SYGVKD, per germline. Trimming cost V 2 bases and J 5 bases, with 22 bases left between them. The CDR3: CAISEPQLPGPTHNEQFF. CDR3 nucleotides: TGTGCCATCAGTGAGCCGCAGCTCCCTGGACCGACTCACAATGAGCAGTTCTTC.

This clonotype has a handful of counts. This chain connects TRBV18 to TRBJ1-4; D is possibly TRBD1 (6 bases). This CDR3 is built from 14 residues. Germline V lookup: CDR1 KGHSH, CDR2 LQKENI. V was trimmed by 4 bases and J by 3 bases, leaving 9 bases between them. The CDR3 nucleotides read TGTGCCAGCTCACAGAGGACAGCTAATGAAAAACTGTTTTTT. It yields the protein CASSQRTANEKLFF.

J is TRBJ2-3 and V is TRBV5-1, with TRBD2 matching 7 bases. The CDR3 is made up of 17 amino acids. Germline V CDR1 and CDR2: SGHRS, YFSETQ. V shed 3 bases and J 0 bases; nucleotides not matched to a gene: 10. Here the CDR3 reads CASSSVRRGDSTDTQYF. The CDR3 nucleotides read TGCGCCAGCAGCTCAGTTCGACGGGGGGATAGCACAGATACGCAGTATTTT.

The chain has TRBV20-1 and TRBJ1-2; tentative D call: TRBD1 (6 bases). Germline CDR1 reads DFQATT; CDR2 reads SNEGSKA (reference sequence). CDR3 length: 15 amino acids. The ends were cut back, 0 bases at V and 7 bases at J, with 18 bases in the middle. CDR3 nucleotide sequence: TGCAGTGCTAGAGATCCTGGCAGGGGACTAGGTGGCTACACCTTC. Amino acid sequence: CSARDPGRGLGGYTF.

The rearrangement links TRBV11-2 to TRBJ1-1; D is perhaps TRBD1 (5 bases). CDR3 size: 13 residues. Trimming shortened V by 6 bases and J by 6 bases, and 14 bases separated the two germline ends. Looked up from germline, CDR1 is SGHAT and CDR2 is FQNNGV. The chain's CDR3 is CASRNSGGSEAFF. The CDR3 DNA reads as TGTGCCAGCAGAAACAGCGGGGGGTCTGAAGCTTTCTTT.

The rearrangement joins TRBV19 to TRBJ2-2; D is perhaps TRBD1 or TRBD2 (5 bases each). Trimming took 5 bases from V and 0 from J, leaving 19 bases between them. The CDR3 length is 18 residues. Germline-derived CDR1 and CDR2 are LNHDA and SQIVND (reference sequence). CDR3 sequence: CASSADRQFGTNTGELFF. The CDR3 bases are TGTGCCAGTAGTGCAGATCGACAGTTCGGGACGAACACCGGGGAGCTGTTTTTT.

This clonotype was observed many times. The CDR3 coding sequence is TGCGCCAGCAGCTTGGACAGGTTGAACACTGAAGCTTTCTTT. Encoded protein: CASSLDRLNTEAFF. The chain employs TRBV5-1 and TRBJ1-1; a possible D gene is TRBD1 (5 bases). V was trimmed by 0 bases and J by 0 bases, leaving 6 bases between them. Germline CDR1 and CDR2: SGHRS and YFSETQ. The CDR3 spans 14 residues.

The sample holds many counts of this clonotype. V and J are TRBV15 and TRBJ2-2; TRBD1 matches 9 bases. With V trimmed by 11 bases and J by 6 bases, 10 bases remained unmatched. Germline V gene data show CDR1 as LNHNV and CDR2 as YYDKDF (reference sequence). This CDR3 has 14 residues. Written as DNA, the CDR3 is TGTGCCCTCAGCAGAGACAGGGGGGCCGGGGAGCTGTTTTTT. Translated: CALSRDRGAGELFF.

This clonotype was observed a handful of times. One junction end does not reproduce the germline sequence, and a read error may be involved. The chain carries TRBV7-9 and TRBJ2-3, with D perhaps TRBD2 (7 bases). Germline V CDR1 and CDR2: SEHNR, FQNEAQ (reference sequence). This CDR3 has 13 residues. CDR3 sequence (DNA): TGTGCCAGCAGCCAGCGGGACACACATACGCAGTATTTT. Amino acids: CASSQRDTHTQYF.

This clonotype came up a few times. This rearrangement joins TRBV20-1 to TRBJ2-7; TRBD2 agrees at 8 bases. The CDR3 is 14 amino acids. V trimming: 0 bases; J trimming: 2 bases; junction bases outside the gene matches: 3. Germline V lookup: CDR1 DFQATT, CDR2 SNEGSKA (reference sequence). The CDR3 region has the DNA TGCAGTGCTAGAGAGGCGGGGGGTCCCTACGAGCAGTACTTC. The encoded protein is CSAREAGGPYEQYF.

The V and J genes are TRBV9 and TRBJ2-5; 9 bases align to TRBD1. Germline V lookup: CDR1 SGDLS, CDR2 YYNGEE. Trimming at V came to 4 bases and at J to 2 bases, leaving 9 bases not matched to a gene. CDR3 length: 16 amino acids. CDR3 residues: CASSPPTGGLQETQYF. The CDR3 DNA sequence: TGTGCCAGCAGCCCTCCGACAGGGGGGCTACAAGAGACCCAGTACTTC.

This clonotype was counted many times. The rearrangement links TRBV5-1 to TRBJ2-1, with 13 bases that match TRBD2. The V and J ends lost 3 bases and 10 bases, in that order; junction bases with no gene match: 4. The CDR3 is made up of 14 amino acids. Germline lookup yields CDR1 SGHRS and CDR2 YFSETQ. CDR3 sequence reads: CASSSGLAGAEQFF. In nucleotides, the CDR3 is TGCGCCAGCAGCTCTGGACTAGCGGGGGCCGAGCAGTTCTTC.

V usage is TRBV30 and J usage is TRBJ2-7; 8 bases fit TRBD2. The germline V gene has CDR1 GTSNPN and CDR2 SVGIG (reference sequence). This CDR3 is built from 11 residues. The CDR3 loop is CASGGAWEQYF. CDR3 bases: TGTGCGTCCGGGGGGGCTTGGGAGCAGTACTTC.

There are a few counts of this clonotype. The chain joins TRBV6-5 to TRBJ1-1; D is possibly TRBD1 (5 bases). Germline CDR1 is MNHEY and CDR2 is SVGAGI. This CDR3 contains 15 residues. With 6 bases removed from V and 2 bases from J, the gap between germline ends came to 16 bases. CDR3 region: CASRSMGVPNTEAFF. The CDR3 DNA sequence: TGTGCCAGCAGAAGCATGGGGGTACCCAACACTGAAGCTTTCTTT.